This TCR beta chain was identified in a study of PD-1 blockade in classical Hodgkin lymphoma. Study details: Patients received nivolumab 3 mg/kg intravenously every 2 weeks.

Sequencing used immunoSEQ multiplex PCR; TCRdb keeps in-frame clones, though not all of them. The sample includes more than 40,000 clones, 78% of them seen just once. Remarks on this clone: Its cognate antigen is unknown.

Study-level points and caveats: It was reported that newly diagnosed patients had less baseline TCR diversity than healthy donors. While CD8+ TCR diversity did not rise significantly by C4D1, CD4+ TCR diversity did. It was among complete responders that baseline diversity resembled that of newly diagnosed patients.

Time point noted: cycle 4 day 1 (C4D1), after less than seven weeks of nivolumab. Brentuximab vedotin exposure varied among the patients, all of whom had relapsed after autologous stem cell transplantation. The sequencing here drew on peripheral blood mononuclear cells (PBMCs), taken before the fourth cycle of nivolumab. This sequence was found in a human donor with classical Hodgkin lymphoma.

The CDR3 region is CASSFPNTDTQYF. CDR3 DNA sequence: TGTGCCAGCAGCTTCCCTAACACAGATACGCAGTATTTT. This chain connects TRBV7-9 to TRBJ2-3; no clear D. Per germline, CDR1 SEHNR and CDR2 FQNEAQ (reference sequence). V was clipped by 3 bases and J by 2 bases, with 6 bases between them. The CDR3 has 13 amino acids.